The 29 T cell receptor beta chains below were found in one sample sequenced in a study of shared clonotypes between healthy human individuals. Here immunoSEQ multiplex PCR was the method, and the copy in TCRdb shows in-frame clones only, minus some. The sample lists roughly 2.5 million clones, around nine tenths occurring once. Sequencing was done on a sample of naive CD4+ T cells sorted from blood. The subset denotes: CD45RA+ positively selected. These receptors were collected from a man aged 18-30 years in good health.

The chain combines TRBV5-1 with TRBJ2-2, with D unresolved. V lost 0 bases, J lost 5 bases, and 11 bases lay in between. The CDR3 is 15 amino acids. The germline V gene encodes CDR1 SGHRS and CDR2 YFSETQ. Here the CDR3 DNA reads TGCGCCAGCAGCTTGGTCCCAGTAGGTACCGGGGAGCTGTTTTTT. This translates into CASSLVPVGTGELFF.

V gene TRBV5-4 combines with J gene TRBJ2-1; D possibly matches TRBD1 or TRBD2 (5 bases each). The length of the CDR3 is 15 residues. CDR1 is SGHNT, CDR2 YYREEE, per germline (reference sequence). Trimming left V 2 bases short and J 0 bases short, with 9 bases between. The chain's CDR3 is CASSFGGNSYNEQFF. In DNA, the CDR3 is TGTGCCAGCAGCTTTGGGGGTAACTCCTACAATGAGCAGTTCTTC.

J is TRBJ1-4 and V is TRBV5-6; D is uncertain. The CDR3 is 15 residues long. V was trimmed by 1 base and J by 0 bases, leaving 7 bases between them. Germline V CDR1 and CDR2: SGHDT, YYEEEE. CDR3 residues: CASSLKGATNEKLFF. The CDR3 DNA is TGTGCCAGCAGCTTGAAGGGAGCAACTAATGAAAAACTGTTTTTT.

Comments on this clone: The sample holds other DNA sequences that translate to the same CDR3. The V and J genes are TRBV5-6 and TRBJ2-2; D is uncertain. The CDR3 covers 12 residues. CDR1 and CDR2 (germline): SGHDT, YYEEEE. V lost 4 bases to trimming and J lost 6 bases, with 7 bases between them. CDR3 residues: CASSPGAGELFF. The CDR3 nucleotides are TGTGCCAGCAGCCCCGGAGCCGGGGAGCTGTTTTTT.

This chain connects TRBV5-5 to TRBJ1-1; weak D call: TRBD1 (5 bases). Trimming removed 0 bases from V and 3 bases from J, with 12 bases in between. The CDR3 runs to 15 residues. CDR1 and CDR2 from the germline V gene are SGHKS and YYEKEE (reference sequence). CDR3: CASSLALPGYTEAFF. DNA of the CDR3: TGTGCCAGCAGCTTGGCCTTGCCAGGGTACACTGAAGCTTTCTTT. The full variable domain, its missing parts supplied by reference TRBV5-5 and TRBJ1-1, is DAGVTQSPTHLIKTRGQQVTLRCSPISGHKSVSWYQQVLGQGPQFIFQYYEKEERGRGNFPDRFSARQFPNYSSELNVNALLLGDSALYLCASSLALPGYTEAFFGQGTRLTVV.

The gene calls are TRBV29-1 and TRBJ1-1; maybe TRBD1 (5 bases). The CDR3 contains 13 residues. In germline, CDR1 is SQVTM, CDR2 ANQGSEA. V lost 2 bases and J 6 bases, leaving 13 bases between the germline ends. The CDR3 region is CSVESREKAEAFF. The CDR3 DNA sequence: TGCAGCGTTGAAAGCAGGGAAAAGGCTGAAGCTTTCTTT.

CDR3 residues: CASSDLTRVPFGTEAFF. CDR3 DNA sequence: TGTGCCAGCAGCGACCTCACCCGAGTTCCGTTCGGTACTGAAGCTTTCTTT. The rearrangement uses TRBV9 and TRBJ1-1; D unresolved. Per the germline V gene, CDR1 is SGDLS and CDR2 is YYNGEE. The ends were cut back, 3 bases at V and 5 bases at J, with 23 bases in the middle. This CDR3 is 17 amino acids long.

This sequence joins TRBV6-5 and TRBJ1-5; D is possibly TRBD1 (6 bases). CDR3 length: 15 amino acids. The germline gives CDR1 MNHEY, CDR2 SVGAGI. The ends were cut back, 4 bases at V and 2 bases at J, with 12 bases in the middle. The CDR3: CASSLQGIGNQPQHF. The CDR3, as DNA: TGTGCCAGCAGTTTACAGGGCATTGGCAATCAGCCCCAGCATTTT.

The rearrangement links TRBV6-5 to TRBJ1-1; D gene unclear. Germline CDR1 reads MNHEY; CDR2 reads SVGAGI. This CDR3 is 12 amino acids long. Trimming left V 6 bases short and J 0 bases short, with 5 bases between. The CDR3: CASRVLNTEAFF. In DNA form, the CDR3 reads TGTGCCAGCAGAGTATTGAACACTGAAGCTTTCTTT.

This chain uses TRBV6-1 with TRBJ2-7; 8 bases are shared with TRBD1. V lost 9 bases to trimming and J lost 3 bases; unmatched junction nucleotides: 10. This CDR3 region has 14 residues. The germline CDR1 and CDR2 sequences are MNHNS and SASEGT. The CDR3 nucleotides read TGTGCCAGTAAGGCGGACAGGGCCAGCTACGAGCAGTACTTC. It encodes CASKADRASYEQYF.

This CDR3 is CASTSSSGGAEDTQYF. The DNA of the CDR3 is TGCGCCAGCACGTCGAGTAGCGGGGGGGCAGAAGATACGCAGTATTTT. The chain carries TRBV5-1 and TRBJ2-3; 11 bases line up with TRBD2. The junction had 11 bases not matched to a gene; V was cut back by 6 bases and J by 5 bases. The germline CDR1 and CDR2 sequences are SGHRS and YFSETQ. CDR3 length: 16 amino acids.

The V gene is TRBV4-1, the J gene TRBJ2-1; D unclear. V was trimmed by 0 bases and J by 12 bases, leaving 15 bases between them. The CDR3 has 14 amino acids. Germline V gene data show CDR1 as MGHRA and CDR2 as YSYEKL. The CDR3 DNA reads TGCGCCAGCAGCCAAGATATAATCTCCCATGTGCAGTTCTTC. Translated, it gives CASSQDIISHVQFF.

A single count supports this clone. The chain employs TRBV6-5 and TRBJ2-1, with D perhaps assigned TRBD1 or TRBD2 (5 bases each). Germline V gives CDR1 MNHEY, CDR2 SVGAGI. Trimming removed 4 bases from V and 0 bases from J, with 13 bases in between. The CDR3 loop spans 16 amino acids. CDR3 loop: CASSSAAGSSYNEQFF. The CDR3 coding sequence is TGTGCCAGCAGTTCTGCGGCAGGGAGCTCCTACAATGAGCAGTTCTTC.

The CDR3 reads CASSLVASSVRETQYF. As DNA, the CDR3 is TGTGCCAGCAGCTTAGTAGCTAGCTCCGTCCGAGAGACCCAGTACTTC. The chain employs TRBV7-2 and TRBJ2-5, with a weak D call TRBD2 (5 bases). The V gene lost 1 base and the J gene lost 4 bases, with 16 bases spanning the gap. Looked up from germline, CDR1 is SGHTA and CDR2 is FQGNSA. The CDR3 loop spans 16 amino acids.

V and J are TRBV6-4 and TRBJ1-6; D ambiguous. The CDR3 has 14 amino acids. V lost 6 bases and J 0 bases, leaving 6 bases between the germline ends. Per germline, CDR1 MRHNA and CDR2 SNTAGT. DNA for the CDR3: TGTGCCAGCAGACACACCTCCTATAATTCACCCCTCCACTTT. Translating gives CASRHTSYNSPLHF.

The chain's CDR3 is CASSASGTSSYEQYF. In DNA form, the CDR3 reads TGTGCCAGCAGTGCAAGCGGGACTAGCTCCTACGAGCAGTACTTC. V is TRBV25-1 and J is TRBJ2-7; TRBD2 agrees at 8 bases. The CDR3 extends over 15 amino acids. Losses at the gene ends were 4 bases for V and 0 bases for J; bases not matched to a gene: 5. CDR1 is MGHDK, CDR2 SYGVNS, per germline.

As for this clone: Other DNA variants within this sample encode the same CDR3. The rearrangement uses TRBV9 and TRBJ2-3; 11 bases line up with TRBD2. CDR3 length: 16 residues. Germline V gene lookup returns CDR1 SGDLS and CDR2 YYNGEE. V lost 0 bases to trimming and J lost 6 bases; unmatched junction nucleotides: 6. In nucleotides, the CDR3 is TGTGCCAGCAGCGTAGGGAGTAGCGGGGGGGCCGATACGCAGTATTTT. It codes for CASSVGSSGGADTQYF.

CDR3 nucleotides: TGTGCCAGCAGTTTACGGTACGGGGGCACTGAAGCTTTCTTT. This sequence encodes CASSLRYGGTEAFF. The chain couples TRBV27 to TRBJ1-1; D might be TRBD1 (5 bases). The CDR3 length is 14 residues. V lost 2 bases, J lost 4 bases, and 11 bases lay in between. In germline, CDR1 is MNHEY, CDR2 SMNVEV (reference sequence).

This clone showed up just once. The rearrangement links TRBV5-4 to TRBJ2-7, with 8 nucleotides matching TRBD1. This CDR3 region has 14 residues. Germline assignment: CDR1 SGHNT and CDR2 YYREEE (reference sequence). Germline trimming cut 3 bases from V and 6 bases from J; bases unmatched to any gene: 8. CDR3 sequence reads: CASSSTGVVVEQYF. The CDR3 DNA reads TGTGCCAGCAGCTCGACAGGGGTGGTTGTCGAGCAGTACTTC.

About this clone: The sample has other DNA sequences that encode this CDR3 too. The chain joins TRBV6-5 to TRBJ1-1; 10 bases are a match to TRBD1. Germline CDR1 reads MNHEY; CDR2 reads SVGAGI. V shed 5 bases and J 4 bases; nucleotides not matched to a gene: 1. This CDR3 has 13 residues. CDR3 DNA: TGTGCCAGCAGTAGGACAGGGGGCACTGAAGCTTTCTTT. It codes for CASSRTGGTEAFF.

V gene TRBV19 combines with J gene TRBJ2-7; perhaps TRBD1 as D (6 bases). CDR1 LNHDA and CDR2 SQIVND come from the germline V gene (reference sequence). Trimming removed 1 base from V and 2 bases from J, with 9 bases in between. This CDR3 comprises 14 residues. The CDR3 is CASSIVEGAYEQYF. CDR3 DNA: TGTGCCAGTAGTATAGTCGAGGGGGCCTACGAGCAGTACTTC.

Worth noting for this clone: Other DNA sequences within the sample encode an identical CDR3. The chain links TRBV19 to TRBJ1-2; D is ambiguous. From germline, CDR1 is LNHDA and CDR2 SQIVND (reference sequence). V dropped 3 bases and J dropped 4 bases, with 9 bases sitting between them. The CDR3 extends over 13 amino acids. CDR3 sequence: CASSIGRAYGYTF. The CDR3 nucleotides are TGTGCCAGTAGTATCGGACGGGCCTATGGCTACACCTTC.

This CDR3 reads CASSLSRGGAIPQTQYF. CDR3 in DNA: TGTGCCAGCAGTTTATCCAGGGGAGGCGCCATCCCTCAAACGCAGTATTTT. The chain uses TRBV27 and TRBJ2-3; perhaps D is TRBD1 or TRBD2 (6 bases each). CDR1 MNHEY and CDR2 SMNVEV come from the germline V gene (reference sequence). The CDR3 is 17 amino acids. Trimming took off 0 bases at V and 9 bases at J, with 22 bases between the two ends.

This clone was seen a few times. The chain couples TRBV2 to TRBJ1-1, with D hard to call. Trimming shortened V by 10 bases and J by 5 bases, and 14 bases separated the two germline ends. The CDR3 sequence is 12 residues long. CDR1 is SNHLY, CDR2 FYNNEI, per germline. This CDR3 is CATRAVGTEAFF. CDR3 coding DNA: TGTGCCACCCGGGCAGTCGGGACTGAAGCTTTCTTT. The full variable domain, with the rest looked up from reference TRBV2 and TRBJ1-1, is EPEVTQTPSHQVTQMGQEVILRCVPISNHLYFYWYRQILGQKVEFLVSFYNNEISEKSEIFDDQFSVERPDGSNFTLKIRSTKLEDSAMYFCATRAVGTEAFFGQGTRLTVV.

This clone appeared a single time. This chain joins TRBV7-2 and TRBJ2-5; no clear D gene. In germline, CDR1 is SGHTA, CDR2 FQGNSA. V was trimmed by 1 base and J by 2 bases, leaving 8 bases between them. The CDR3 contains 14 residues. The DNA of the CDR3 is TGTGCCAGCAGCTTAGATTCGTTGCAAGAGACCCAGTACTTC. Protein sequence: CASSLDSLQETQYF.

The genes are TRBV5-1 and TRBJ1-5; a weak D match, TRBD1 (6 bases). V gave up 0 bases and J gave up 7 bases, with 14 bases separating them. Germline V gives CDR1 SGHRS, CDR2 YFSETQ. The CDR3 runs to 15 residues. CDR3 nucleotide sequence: TGCGCCAGCAGCTTGGCAGGGGTTGGGGAGCAGCCCCAGCATTTT. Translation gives CASSLAGVGEQPQHF.

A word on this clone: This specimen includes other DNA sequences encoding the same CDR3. The chain's CDR3 is CASSQGGTDTQYF. The CDR3 DNA reads TGTGCCAGCTCACAAGGGGGGACAGATACGCAGTATTTT. The chain carries TRBV18 and TRBJ2-3; TRBD1 or TRBD2 may be the D gene (6 bases each). The V end lost 4 bases, the J end lost 3 bases, and 8 bases lay between the germline ends. This CDR3 is 13 amino acids long. CDR1 KGHSH and CDR2 LQKENI come from the germline V gene.

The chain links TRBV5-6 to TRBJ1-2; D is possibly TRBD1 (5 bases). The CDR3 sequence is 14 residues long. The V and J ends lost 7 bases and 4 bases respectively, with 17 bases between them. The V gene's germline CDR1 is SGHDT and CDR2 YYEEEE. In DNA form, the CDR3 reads TGTGCCAGCTTTACAGGAACAGCGTCCTATGGCTACACCTTC. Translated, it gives CASFTGTASYGYTF. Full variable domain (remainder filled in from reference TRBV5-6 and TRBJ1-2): DAGVTQSPTHLIKTRGQQVTLRCSPKSGHDTVSWYQQALGQGPQFIFQYYEEEERQRGNFPDRFSGHQFPNYSSELNVNALLLGDSALYLCASFTGTASYGYTFGSGTRLTVV.

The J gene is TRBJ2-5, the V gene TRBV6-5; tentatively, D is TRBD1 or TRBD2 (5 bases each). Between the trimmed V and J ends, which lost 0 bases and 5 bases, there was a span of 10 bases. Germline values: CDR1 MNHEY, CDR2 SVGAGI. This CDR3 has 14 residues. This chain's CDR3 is CASSYSRWGETQYF. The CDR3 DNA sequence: TGTGCCAGCAGTTACTCGAGGTGGGGGGAGACCCAGTACTTC.